The 26 T cell receptor beta chains in this list originate from one sample, sequenced in a study of shared clonotypes between healthy human individuals. Repertoires were generated with immunoSEQ multiplex PCR, while TCRdb's copy carries only in-frame clones and drops some. Of about 2.4 million clones listed, roughly 93% are singletons. The sequenced sample consisted of naive CD4+ T cells from PBMCs. Described subset: CD45RA+ positively selected. The receptors were gathered from a man aged 18 to 35 in good health. Some clones in this sample may be carry-over from other donors' samples.

The rearrangement uses TRBV7-2 and TRBJ1-3, with no clear D. Germline loops: CDR1 SGHTA, CDR2 FQGNSA. V gave up 2 bases and J gave up 0 bases, with 8 bases separating them. CDR3 size: 15 residues. CDR3 region: CASSLSVSSGNTIYF. CDR3 sequence (DNA): TGTGCCAGCAGCTTATCGGTCAGCTCTGGAAACACCATATATTTT.

This chain links TRBV18 with TRBJ2-7; the match to TRBD1 covers 10 bases. Germline V CDR1 and CDR2: KGHSH, LQKENI. The CDR3 totals 16 residues. V lost 5 bases to trimming and J lost 1 base; unmatched junction nucleotides: 8. CDR3 DNA sequence: TGTGCCAGCTCAGGACAGGGGGGGTTGGGGTCCTACGAGCAGTACTTC. Translation: CASSGQGGLGSYEQYF. The whole variable domain, filled in from reference TRBV18 and TRBJ2-7, reads NAGVMQNPRHLVRRRGQEARLRCSPMKGHSHVYWYRQLPEEGLKFMVYLQKENIIDESGMPKERFSAEFPKEGPSILRIQQVVRGDSAAYFCASSGQGGLGSYEQYFGPGTRLTVT.

The chain carries TRBV6-8 and TRBJ2-7; TRBD2 matches at 10 bases. The V segment lost 7 bases and the J segment 0 bases; nucleotides outside the gene matches: 9. CDR3 length: 16 amino acids. CDR1 and CDR2 (germline): MNHGY, SAAAGT. The CDR3 region is CASTLRTSGFSYEQYF. The DNA for the CDR3 is TGTGCCAGCACCCTTAGGACTAGCGGATTCTCCTACGAGCAGTACTTC.

The chain combines TRBV5-6 with TRBJ2-5, with TRBD2 matching 8 bases. Per the germline V gene, CDR1 is SGHDT and CDR2 is YYEEEE. This CDR3 region has 16 residues. J was trimmed by 5 bases and V by 4 bases; bases with no gene match: 13. The CDR3 nucleotides read TGTGCCAGCAGCACTATCAGCGGGAGTGGGGGGGAGACCCAGTACTTC. Translating it yields CASSTISGSGGETQYF.

This clone was found once. CDR3 coding DNA: TGTGCCAGCAGCTCGGGACTAGCGGGAGGTAACAATGAGCAGTTCTTC. This sequence encodes CASSSGLAGGNNEQFF. The rearrangement links TRBV5-6 to TRBJ2-1; 15 bases agree with TRBD2. The CDR3 has 16 residues. In germline, CDR1 is SGHDT, CDR2 YYEEEE. With 3 bases clipped from V and 5 bases from J, the junction kept 3 bases outside the gene matches.

The chain uses TRBV28 and TRBJ1-1; 7 nucleotides line up with TRBD1. The CDR3 is 13 residues long. The trim removed 7 bases at V and 10 bases at J, leaving 12 bases unmatched. The germline V gene has CDR1 MDHEN and CDR2 SYDVKM. The chain's CDR3 is CASTPGGVGLAFF. CDR3 nucleotide sequence: TGTGCCAGCACCCCAGGGGGTGTTGGTTTAGCTTTCTTT.

The V call is TRBV25-1, the J call TRBJ2-7; TRBD1 matches at 9 bases. Germline assignment: CDR1 MGHDK and CDR2 SYGVNS. The CDR3 totals 16 residues. Germline trimming cut 6 bases from V and 4 bases from J; bases unmatched to any gene: 13. The CDR3 DNA reads TGTGCCAGCAGGGGGGGGTTGGGGACAGGGTTTTACGAGCAGTACTTC. It yields the protein CASRGGLGTGFYEQYF.

The rearrangement uses TRBV19 and TRBJ2-1; 9 nucleotides match TRBD1. The CDR3 has 13 residues. V lost 3 bases, J lost 9 bases, and 3 bases stayed unmatched. Germline V CDR1 and CDR2: LNHDA, SQIVND (reference sequence). In DNA, the CDR3 is TGTGCCAGTAGTATGGACAGGGGTCCTGAGCAGTTCTTC. It codes for CASSMDRGPEQFF.

The chain carries TRBV5-1 and TRBJ2-1, with TRBD2 identical over 11 bases. The CDR3 has 17 residues. Looked up from germline, CDR1 is SGHRS and CDR2 is YFSETQ. Losses at the gene ends were 3 bases for V and 4 bases for J; bases not matched to a gene: 9. The CDR3 protein is CASSSGLAGTIYNEQFF. The CDR3 DNA follows: TGCGCCAGCAGCTCAGGACTAGCGGGTACGATTTACAATGAGCAGTTCTTC.

J is TRBJ1-3 and V is TRBV28; maybe TRBD1 (5 bases). This CDR3 comprises 15 residues. The germline gives CDR1 MDHEN, CDR2 SYDVKM. With 4 bases removed from V and 4 bases from J, the gap between germline ends came to 14 bases. This chain's CDR3 is CASSSQSQGGNTIYF. The CDR3 nucleotides are TGTGCCAGCAGTTCTCAATCCCAGGGAGGAAACACCATATATTTT.

The chain has TRBV2 and TRBJ2-1; D not certain. The CDR3 runs to 16 residues. Germline V gene lookup returns CDR1 SNHLY and CDR2 FYNNEI. V was cut by 8 bases and J by 8 bases, with 25 bases left in between. CDR3 sequence (DNA): TGTGCCAGCCTTCGAGCTGGGTCGCCCCTCGTCGATGAGCAGTTCTTC. Amino acid sequence: CASLRAGSPLVDEQFF.

J is TRBJ1-1 and V is TRBV30, with 7 nucleotides matching TRBD1. Germline lookup yields CDR1 GTSNPN and CDR2 SVGIG (reference sequence). This CDR3 comprises 14 residues. V trimming: 2 bases; J trimming: 6 bases; junction bases outside the gene matches: 9. Written as DNA, the CDR3 is TGTGCCTGGAGTAACCTGACAGGGCGGGCTGAAGCTTTCTTT. Encoded protein: CAWSNLTGRAEAFF. The full variable domain, its missing parts supplied by reference TRBV30 and TRBJ1-1, is SQTIHQWPATLVQPVGSPLSLECTVEGTSNPNLYWYRQAAGRGLQLLFYSVGIGQISSEVPQNLSASRPQDRQFILSSKKLLLSDSGFYLCAWSNLTGRAEAFFGQGTRLTVV.

The chain links TRBV6-6 to TRBJ2-7, with a weak D call TRBD2 (5 bases). CDR3 size: 14 residues. In germline, CDR1 is MNHNY, CDR2 SVGAGI (reference sequence). Trimming cost V 5 bases and J 0 bases, with 11 bases left between them. The DNA for the CDR3 is TGTGCCAGCAGTCCCTGGACTCACTCCTACGAGCAGTACTTC. Translation: CASSPWTHSYEQYF.

CDR3 nucleotides: TGTGCCAGTGGGGAGACCTTTTCTTTATCCAACGAAAAACTGTTTTTT. It yields the protein CASGETFSLSNEKLFF. This chain uses TRBV7-2 with TRBJ1-4; D is unresolved. Trimming took 9 bases from V and 8 from J, leaving 25 bases between them. Germline V CDR1 and CDR2: SGHTA, FQGNSA. The CDR3 runs 16 residues.

V usage is TRBV28 and J usage is TRBJ2-7, with D tentatively TRBD2 (5 bases). The CDR3 contains 14 residues. The germline V gene encodes CDR1 MDHEN and CDR2 SYDVKM. V was clipped by 6 bases and J by 7 bases, with 19 bases between them. The CDR3 DNA reads TGTGCCAGCAGCTCGGGAACCCCCCAGAGGGAGCAGTACTTC. This gives the protein CASSSGTPQREQYF.

The chain has TRBV5-4 and TRBJ2-3, with unresolved D. The germline CDR1 and CDR2 sequences are SGHNT and YYREEE (reference sequence). Between the trimmed V and J ends, which lost 2 bases and 5 bases, there was a span of 12 bases. The CDR3 contains 14 residues. CDR3 nucleotides: TGTGCCAGCAGCTTCAGCGATGTTGGAGATACGCAGTATTTT. Protein product: CASSFSDVGDTQYF. The full variable domain, with the rest looked up from reference TRBV5-4 and TRBJ2-3, is ETGVTQSPTHLIKTRGQQVTLRCSSQSGHNTVSWYQQALGQGPQFIFQYYREEENGRGNFPPRFSGLQFPNYSSELNVNALELDDSALYLCASSFSDVGDTQYFGPGTRLTVL.

This rearrangement joins TRBV9 to TRBJ2-4, with D tentatively TRBD2 (5 bases). Trimming stripped 0 bases from V and 8 bases from J, with 9 bases between. Per the germline V gene, CDR1 is SGDLS and CDR2 is YYNGEE. The CDR3 is made up of 13 amino acids. The CDR3 nucleotides read TGTGCCAGCAGCGTAGGAGGGCGAGACATTCAGTACTTC. Amino acid sequence: CASSVGGRDIQYF.

The rearrangement links TRBV29-1 to TRBJ1-4; the D gene is possibly TRBD1 (5 bases). The CDR3 spans 13 residues. CDR1 and CDR2 (germline): SQVTM, ANQGSEA. V lost 8 bases and J 3 bases, leaving 13 bases between the germline ends. CDR3 coding DNA: TGCAGCACCCGGGGGGTGGCTAATGAAAAACTGTTTTTT. Residues: CSTRGVANEKLFF.

The V call is TRBV7-9, the J call TRBJ1-2; D is unresolved. V was shortened by 5 bases and J by 8 bases, with 30 bases between the two germline ends. The CDR3 loop spans 18 amino acids. Germline V lookup: CDR1 SEHNR, CDR2 FQNEAQ (reference sequence). As DNA, the CDR3 is TGTGCCAGCAGCCGTAACCTCCCCCCTCCAGGTCAGTCGGAGGGCTACACCTTC. Its translation is CASSRNLPPPGQSEGYTF.

V is TRBV5-4 and J is TRBJ2-6; the D gene could be TRBD1 or TRBD2 (7 bases each). Trimming stripped 3 bases from V and 4 bases from J, with 20 bases between. CDR3 size: 18 residues. Germline loops: CDR1 SGHNT, CDR2 YYREEE (reference sequence). This CDR3 reads CASSSSGGVAYGANVLTF. CDR3 DNA: TGTGCCAGCAGCTCATCAGGGGGGGTAGCATACGGGGCCAACGTCCTGACTTTC. The variable domain in full, completed from reference TRBV5-4 and TRBJ2-6, reads ETGVTQSPTHLIKTRGQQVTLRCSSQSGHNTVSWYQQALGQGPQFIFQYYREEENGRGNFPPRFSGLQFPNYSSELNVNALELDDSALYLCASSSSGGVAYGANVLTFGAGSRLTVL.

With respect to this clone: Within the sample, other DNA sequences also encode this same CDR3. The chain couples TRBV7-9 to TRBJ2-1, with D perhaps TRBD1 or TRBD2 (5 bases each). Between the trimmed V and J ends, which lost 3 bases and 2 bases, there was a span of 8 bases. CDR3 length: 14 amino acids. Germline loops: CDR1 SEHNR, CDR2 FQNEAQ (reference sequence). The DNA of the CDR3 is TGTGCCAGCAGCTTTGGGGGACCCTACAATGAGCAGTTCTTC. Its translation: CASSFGGPYNEQFF.

The chain combines TRBV28 with TRBJ2-7; D tentatively fits TRBD1 or TRBD2 (5 bases each). Trimming left V 8 bases short and J 3 bases short, with 8 bases between. Germline CDR1 MDHEN, CDR2 SYDVKM. This CDR3 has 11 amino acids. This chain's CDR3 is CASGTLYEQYF. CDR3 coding DNA: TGTGCCAGCGGGACCCTCTACGAGCAGTACTTC.

The chain carries TRBV7-9 and TRBJ1-6; D unresolved. The CDR3 consists of 16 residues. Looked up from germline, CDR1 is SEHNR and CDR2 is FQNEAQ (reference sequence). V lost 1 base, J lost 9 bases, and 16 bases lay in between. In nucleotides, the CDR3 is TGTGCCAGCAGCTTAGGGGCCGCAAATCTTGGTTCACCCCTCCACTTT. Translated: CASSLGAANLGSPLHF.

This sequence joins TRBV9 and TRBJ2-5, with unresolved D. V lost 0 bases to trimming and J lost 5 bases, with 14 bases between them. The V gene's germline CDR1 is SGDLS and CDR2 YYNGEE. The CDR3 is made up of 15 amino acids. DNA of the CDR3: TGTGCCAGCAGCGTAGTTGGGGATGGTACGGAGACCCAGTACTTC. Translation: CASSVVGDGTETQYF.

The chain has TRBV5-1 and TRBJ2-5, with D unresolved. Germline V gene data show CDR1 as SGHRS and CDR2 as YFSETQ. The CDR3 consists of 14 residues. V lost 4 bases to trimming and J lost 3 bases, with 13 bases between them. The CDR3 protein is CASSITFREETQYF. CDR3 nucleotides: TGCGCCAGCAGCATCACATTCCGGGAAGAGACCCAGTACTTC.

The chain employs TRBV18 and TRBJ2-7, with 7 bases matching TRBD1. V shed 2 bases and J 6 bases; nucleotides not matched to a gene: 13. Per the germline V gene, CDR1 is KGHSH and CDR2 is LQKENI. The CDR3 is 16 amino acids. CDR3 sequence: CASSPAGTAMGSEQYF. The CDR3 nucleotides are TGTGCCAGCTCACCAGCCGGGACAGCTATGGGGTCCGAGCAGTACTTC.